What follows are 6 T cell receptor beta chains derived from one specimen sequenced in a study of T cell repertoires in cytomegalovirus infection. TCRdb re-derived calls from the reads in MiXCR, one entry per CDR3 protein. The sample lists around 500,000 distinct CDR3 sequences, about 44% occurring once. No antigens are known for them. Sequenced here: cultured PBMCs, sampled from culture after CMV antigen stimulation. Receptors were obtained from a human donor in good health (CMV status not recorded). Some clones in this sample may be carry-over from other donors' samples.

The rearrangement links TRBV11-2 to TRBJ2-7; D possibly uses TRBD1 or TRBD2 (6 bases each). The CDR3 is 14 amino acids. Germline values: CDR1 SGHAT, CDR2 FQNNGV. The V end was cut by 8 bases, the J end by 5 bases, with 19 bases between. The CDR3 protein is CASGRPGGSDEQYF. CDR3 bases: TGTGCCAGCGGCCGGCCCGGGGGCTCGGACGAGCAGTACTTC.

This clonotype was picked up a small number of times. The V call is TRBV7-9, the J call TRBJ1-4, with D possibly TRBD1 on 6 matching bases. Trimming stripped 5 bases from V and 8 bases from J, with 15 bases between. Per the germline V gene, CDR1 is SEHNR and CDR2 is FQNEAQ (reference sequence). CDR3 size: 14 residues. Here the CDR3 DNA reads TGTGCCAGCAGCCTCGGAGGGGGATCCGAAAAACTGTTTTTT. Its translation: CASSLGGGSEKLFF.

This clonotype has only a few counts. The V gene is TRBV5-4, the J gene TRBJ2-3; 9 positions match TRBD1. Germline V lookup: CDR1 SGHNT, CDR2 YYREEE (reference sequence). V shed 3 bases and J 3 bases; nucleotides not matched to a gene: 8. The CDR3 spans 16 residues. CDR3 nucleotides: TGTGCCAGCAGCTCGACCCGGACAGGGGAAACAGATACGCAGTATTTT. It codes for CASSSTRTGETDTQYF. The variable domain in full, completed from reference TRBV5-4 and TRBJ2-3, reads ETGVTQSPTHLIKTRGQQVTLRCSSQSGHNTVSWYQQALGQGPQFIFQYYREEENGRGNFPPRFSGLQFPNYSSELNVNALELDDSALYLCASSSTRTGETDTQYFGPGTRLTVL.

This clonotype was found a few times. The gene calls are TRBV7-2 and TRBJ2-3; D is perhaps TRBD1 or TRBD2 (5 bases each). The CDR3 is 13 residues long. Germline loops: CDR1 SGHTA, CDR2 FQGNSA. The ends were cut back, 5 bases at V and 10 bases at J, with 16 bases in the middle. Written as DNA, the CDR3 is TGTGCCAGCAGCACCCAAGGTCGGGGCTCGCAGTATTTT. This encodes CASSTQGRGSQYF.

V is TRBV27 and J is TRBJ2-7; D remains ambiguous. V was clipped by 3 bases and J by 6 bases, with 12 bases between them. Germline V gene sequence: CDR1 MNHEY, CDR2 SMNVEV (reference sequence). The CDR3 sequence is 13 residues long. The CDR3 bases are TGTGCCAGCAGTTTCGGCAGGAAGAGCGAGCAGTACTTC. It encodes CASSFGRKSEQYF.

This clonotype was seen once. J is TRBJ2-5 and V is TRBV6-2 or TRBV6-3; D gene uncertain. CDR1 and CDR2 (germline): MNHEY, SVGEGT. This CDR3 region has 11 residues. Trimming removed 10 bases at V and 2 bases at J, with 8 bases between. The CDR3 bases are TGTGCCACCTCACCACAAGAGACCCAGTACTTC. This encodes CATSPQETQYF.